The TCR beta chain described here comes from a study of identical twins. The CDR3 covers 16 residues. Trimming cost V 2 bases and J 0 bases, with 8 bases left between them. Germline lookup yields CDR1 MRHNA and CDR2 SNTAGT. Only one count was recorded for this clonotype. MiXCR, run by TCRdb on the 5' RACE reads, gives a single entry per CDR3 protein. The sample carries some 200,000 distinct CDR3 sequences, more than 6.5% recorded once. The same sample was also used in a study of yellow fever vaccine responses in identical twins. That paper states: Twins' vaccine T cell response reportedly seemed partly convergent, partly personalized.

Sequenced sample: memory (CD45RO+) T cells sorted from blood. This TCR came from a woman between 18 and 29 years old in good health. This sequence joins TRBV6-4 and TRBJ2-6; perhaps D is TRBD1 or TRBD2 (5 bases each). CDR3 amino acids: CASSDRGVSGANVLTF. Here the CDR3 DNA reads TGTGCCAGCAGTGACAGGGGAGTCTCTGGGGCCAACGTCCTGACTTTC.